A selection of T cell receptor beta chains follows, all from one sample in a study of CD8+ T cells in alopecia areata. Assay used: immunoSEQ multiplex PCR; TCRdb lists only in-frame clones, some missing. The repertoire holds 90,000 to 120,000 clones, with about 83% as singletons. The sequences come from CD8+ T cells sorted from blood, collected at week 24, from a patient treated with tofacitinib. These TCRs come from a human donor with alopecia areata. Each CDR3 is given with its conserved first and last residue. Fields, in order: V gene, clone size, J gene, CDR3 protein. The size of a clone is reported for some rows only, either as once, few or many, or as a class for expanded clones.

TRBV13	.	TRBJ2-1	CASSARTSGGDNEQFF
TRBV18	.	TRBJ1-1	CASSTFEQGARTEAFF
TRBV27	.	TRBJ2-7	CASSQLGGYEQYF
TRBV5-1	.	TRBJ2-7	CASSLGEGTDEQYF
TRBV5-4	.	TRBJ1-1	CASSLQTNEAFF
TRBV30	.	TRBJ2-7	CAWNTGQNTKQYF
TRBV5-4	once	TRBJ1-1	CASSLLISAGYSSPNTEAFF
TRBV27	.	TRBJ2-7	CASSLSATGGYEQYF
TRBV2	.	TRBJ2-2	CASSERDTGELFF
TRBV7-9	few	TRBJ2-7	CASSLGGLVEQYF
TRBV6-5	once	TRBJ2-7	CASSRGTGYAEQYF
TRBV7-9	.	TRBJ1-4	CASSPDRDRVAAEKLFF
TRBV21-1	.	TRBJ2-5	CASSKEETCETQYF
TRBV30	.	TRBJ1-1	CAWTVQEEAFF
TRBV27	few	TRBJ2-3	CASKEGSYTDTQYF
TRBV4-2	.	TRBJ2-7	CASSQESGGFYEQYF
TRBV29-1	few	TRBJ2-3	CSVGDFGTDTQYF
TRBV5-1	.	TRBJ2-1	CASSLELAGNNEQFF
TRBV5-1	.	TRBJ2-7	CASSTTSGTGVEQYF
TRBV7-8	.	TRBJ2-7	CASSPDSAYEQYF
TRBV7-6	.	TRBJ2-5	CASGTRIYETQYF
TRBV5-1	.	TRBJ1-1	CASSLGEMNTEAFF
TRBV6-1	.	TRBJ2-5	CASSELPSGVQETQYF
TRBV9	.	TRBJ2-1	CASSPDVDEQFF
TRBV27	.	TRBJ2-1	CASSWDSYNEQFF
TRBV7-2	.	TRBJ2-3	CASSHGPSDTQYF
TRBV6-6	.	TRBJ1-5	CASSPNDQPQHF
TRBV4-1	.	TRBJ2-7	CASSQGPGNSYEQYF
TRBV12-5	.	TRBJ2-5	CASGLWETQYF
TRBV4-3	.	TRBJ2-4	CASSQDGSRTVKNIQYF
TRBV7-9	.	TRBJ1-1	CASSLGQDEAFF
TRBV19	few	TRBJ2-1	CASSPLEGLAVGEQFF
TRBV29-1	once	TRBJ2-7	CSVERSNEQYF
TRBV30	.	TRBJ2-2	CAWMSEVGGHTGELFF
TRBV27	.	TRBJ2-1	CASKAQGAINEQFF
TRBV6-5	.	TRBJ1-5	CASSYSRDQPQHF
TRBV7-9	.	TRBJ1-2	CASSSGGIKYGYTF
TRBV29-1	.	TRBJ2-7	CSVEIGGSYEQYF
TRBV6-9	.	TRBJ2-3	CASSSGLAGVADTQYF
TRBV27	few	TRBJ1-1	CASSPGTANTEAFF
TRBV11-2	.	TRBJ2-2	CASSSGTDNTGELFF
TRBV18	.	TRBJ1-4	CASSPRDRWDEKLFF
TRBV13	once	TRBJ1-6	CASSVGSSYNSPLHF
TRBV11-1	.	TRBJ2-2	CASSLITGRPNTGELFF
TRBV13	once	TRBJ2-1	CASSPGSYNEQFF
TRBV6-5	.	TRBJ2-3	CASSYSRVGDTDTQYF
TRBV7-9	medium-sized	TRBJ2-3	CASDGTSGSTDTQYF
TRBV4-1	.	TRBJ2-3	CASSQASADTQYF
TRBV5-5	.	TRBJ2-3	CASSLSGRGWADTQYF
TRBV7-9	.	TRBJ1-1	CASSLGGGTEAFF
TRBV30	.	TRBJ1-4	CAWSHPGELFF
TRBV7-9	.	TRBJ2-4	CASSVEHGATKNIQYF